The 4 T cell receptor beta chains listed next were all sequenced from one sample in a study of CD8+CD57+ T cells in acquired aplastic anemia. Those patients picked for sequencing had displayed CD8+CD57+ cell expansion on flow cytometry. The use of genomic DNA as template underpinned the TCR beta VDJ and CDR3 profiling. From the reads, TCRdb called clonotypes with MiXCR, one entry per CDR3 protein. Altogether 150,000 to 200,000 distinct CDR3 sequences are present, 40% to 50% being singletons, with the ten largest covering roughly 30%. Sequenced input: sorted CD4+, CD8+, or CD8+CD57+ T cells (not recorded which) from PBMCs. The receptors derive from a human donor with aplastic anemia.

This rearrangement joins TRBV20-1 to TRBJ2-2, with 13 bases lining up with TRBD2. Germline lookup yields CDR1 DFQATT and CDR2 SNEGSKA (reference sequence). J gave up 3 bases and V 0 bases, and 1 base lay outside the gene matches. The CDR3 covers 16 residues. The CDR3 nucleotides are TGCAGTGCTAGAGATACTAGCGGGGGGGACACCGGGGAGCTGTTTTTT. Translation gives CSARDTSGGDTGELFF.

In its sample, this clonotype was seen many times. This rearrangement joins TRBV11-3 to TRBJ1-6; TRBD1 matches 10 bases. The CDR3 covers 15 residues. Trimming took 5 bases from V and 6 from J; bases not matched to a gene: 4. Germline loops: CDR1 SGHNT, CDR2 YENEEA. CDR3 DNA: TGTGCCAGCAGCGACAGGGGGCTGAGTAATTCACCCCTCCACTTT. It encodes CASSDRGLSNSPLHF.

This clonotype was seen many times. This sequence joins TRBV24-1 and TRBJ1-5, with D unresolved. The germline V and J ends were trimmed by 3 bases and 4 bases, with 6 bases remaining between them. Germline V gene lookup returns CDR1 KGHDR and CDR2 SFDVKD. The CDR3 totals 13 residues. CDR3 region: CATSDAGNQPQHF. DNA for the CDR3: TGTGCCACCAGTGATGCGGGGAATCAGCCCCAGCATTTT.

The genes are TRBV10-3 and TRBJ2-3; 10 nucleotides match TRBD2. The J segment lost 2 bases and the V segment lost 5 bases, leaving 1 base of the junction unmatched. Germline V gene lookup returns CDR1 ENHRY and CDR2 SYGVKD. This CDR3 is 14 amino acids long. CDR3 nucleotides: TGTGCCATCAGTACTAGCGGGATCACAGATACGCAGTATTTT. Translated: CAISTSGITDTQYF.